One T cell receptor beta chain is described in this entry. These data belong to a study of blood T cell repertoires in COVID-19. Across the whole study: Samples taken during acute and convalescent COVID-19 were collected in the United States, Italy and Spain. Nucleic acid was either cDNA or gDNA, and it came from T cells, B-cell-depleted T cells, or PBMCs.

A Seattle source enrolled patients during active infection and followed them longitudinally. Methods used by the authors: The assay estimated nucleated cells by amplifying reference gene primers. Repertoires were generated with immunoSEQ multiplex PCR, while TCRdb's copy carries only in-frame clones and drops some. The V and J calls and clone size are taken from that table; D and trimming were inferred from the DNA. The sample has just over 250,000 clones; 88% are singletons. V was trimmed by 6 bases and J by 0 bases, leaving 9 bases between them. The CDR3 has 14 amino acids. Germline V gene lookup returns CDR1 KGHSH and CDR2 LQKENI.

The V call is TRBV18, the J call TRBJ2-4; a weak D match, TRBD1 (6 bases). The sample consisted of peripheral blood. This sequence was found in a woman in her 70s with COVID-19, enrolled during active disease. In DNA form, the CDR3 reads TGTGCCAGCTCGGCAGGGGAAGCCAAAAACATTCAGTACTTC. It yields the protein CASSAGEAKNIQYF.